The source of this T cell receptor beta chain is a study of blood T cell repertoires in COVID-19. Here immunoSEQ multiplex PCR was the method, and the copy in TCRdb shows in-frame clones only, minus some. This sample has 350,000 to 450,000 clones, with around nine tenths found just once. The length of the CDR3 is 13 residues. Germline lookup yields CDR1 LNHDA and CDR2 SQIVND (reference sequence). V gave up 7 bases and J gave up 5 bases, with 12 bases separating them. This clonotype originated in a woman in her thirties or forties with COVID-19, enrolled during active disease. V gene TRBV19 combines with J gene TRBJ1-5; D perhaps matches TRBD1 (6 bases). Input material: peripheral blood. The CDR3 DNA reads as TGTGCCAGTACAGGGGCTTGGCATCAGCCCCAGCATTTT. Translated, it gives CASTGAWHQPQHF.